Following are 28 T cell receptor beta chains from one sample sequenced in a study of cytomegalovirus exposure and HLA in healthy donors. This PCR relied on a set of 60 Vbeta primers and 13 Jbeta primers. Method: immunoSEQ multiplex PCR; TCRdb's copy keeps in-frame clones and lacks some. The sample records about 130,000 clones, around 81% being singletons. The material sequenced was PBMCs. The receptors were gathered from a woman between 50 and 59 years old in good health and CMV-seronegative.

The CDR3 DNA reads as TGTGCCTGGAGTCCCGGGACAGAACTCTACGAGCAGTACTTC. Translated: CAWSPGTELYEQYF. The rearrangement uses TRBV30 and TRBJ2-7; 7 positions agree with TRBD1. Trimming took 2 bases from V and 3 from J; bases not matched to a gene: 7. This CDR3 region has 14 residues. Germline-derived CDR1 and CDR2 are GTSNPN and SVGIG (reference sequence).

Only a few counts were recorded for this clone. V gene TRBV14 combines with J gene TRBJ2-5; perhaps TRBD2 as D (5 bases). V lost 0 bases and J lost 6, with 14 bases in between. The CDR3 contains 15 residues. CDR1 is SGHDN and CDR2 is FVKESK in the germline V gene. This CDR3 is CASSQDSEGVKTQYF. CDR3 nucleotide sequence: TGTGCCAGCAGCCAAGATAGTGAGGGAGTGAAGACCCAGTACTTC. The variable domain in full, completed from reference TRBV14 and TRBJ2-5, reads EAGVTQFPSHSVIEKGQTVTLRCDPISGHDNLYWYRRVMGKEIKFLLHFVKESKQDESGMPNNRFLAERTGGTYSTLKVQPAELEDSGVYFCASSQDSEGVKTQYFGPGTRLLVL.

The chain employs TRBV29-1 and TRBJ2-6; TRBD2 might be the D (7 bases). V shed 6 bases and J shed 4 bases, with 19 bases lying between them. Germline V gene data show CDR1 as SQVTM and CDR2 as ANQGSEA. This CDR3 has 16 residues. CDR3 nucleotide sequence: TGCAGCGTCCGGGGGGATGTGGGGGCAGGGGCCAACGTCCTGACTTTC. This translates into CSVRGDVGAGANVLTF.

The CDR3 DNA is TGTGCCAGCAGTCGCTCCCGTCCCCATAGCGGGAGAAAGTACGTC. As protein: CASSRSRPHSGRKYV. The rearrangement uses TRBV6-9 and TRBJ2-7; 9 nucleotides align to TRBD2. Germline CDR1 is MNHGY and CDR2 is SVAAGI. The V segment lost 5 bases and the J segment 11 bases; nucleotides outside the gene matches: 16. The CDR3 length is 15 residues.

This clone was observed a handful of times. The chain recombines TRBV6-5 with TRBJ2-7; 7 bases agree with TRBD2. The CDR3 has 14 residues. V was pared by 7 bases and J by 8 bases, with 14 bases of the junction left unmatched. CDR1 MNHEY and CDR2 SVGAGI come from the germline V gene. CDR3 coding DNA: TGTGCCAGCAATTCTGCGGGAGCGTTACTTAAGCAGTACTTC. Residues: CASNSAGALLKQYF.

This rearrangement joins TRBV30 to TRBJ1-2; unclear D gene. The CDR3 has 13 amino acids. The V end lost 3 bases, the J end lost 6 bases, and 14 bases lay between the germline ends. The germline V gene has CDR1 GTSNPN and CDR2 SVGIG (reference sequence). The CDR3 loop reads CAWRPSSNHGYTF. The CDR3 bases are TGTGCCTGGAGGCCCTCCAGTAATCATGGCTACACCTTC.

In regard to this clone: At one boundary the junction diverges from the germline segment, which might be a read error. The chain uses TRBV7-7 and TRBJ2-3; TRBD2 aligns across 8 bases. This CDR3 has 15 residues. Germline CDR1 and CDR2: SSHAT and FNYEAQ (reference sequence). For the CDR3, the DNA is TGTGCTAGCAGCTTAGCGGGGACTAGCACAGATACGCAGTATTTT. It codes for CASSLAGTSTDTQYF. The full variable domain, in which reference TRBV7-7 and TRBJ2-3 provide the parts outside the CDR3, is GAGVSQSPRYKVTKRGQDVTLRCDPISSHATLYWYQQALGQGPEFLTYFNYEAQPDKSGLPSDRFSAERPEGSISTLTIQRTEQRDSAMYRCASSLAGTSTDTQYFGPGTRLTVL.

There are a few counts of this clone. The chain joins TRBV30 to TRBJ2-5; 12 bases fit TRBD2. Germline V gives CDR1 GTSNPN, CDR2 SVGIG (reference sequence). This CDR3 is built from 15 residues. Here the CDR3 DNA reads TGTGCGTGGGGGGTGACTAGCGGGAGAGGAGAGACCCAGTACTTC. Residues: CAWGVTSGRGETQYF.

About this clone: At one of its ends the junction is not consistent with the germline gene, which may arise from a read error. The CDR3 bases are TGTGCTAGCAGCACTAGCGACCACACCGGGGAGCTGTTTTTT. This codes for CASSTSDHTGELFF. J is TRBJ2-2 and V is TRBV7-7, with 7 bases matching TRBD2. Germline-derived CDR1 and CDR2 are SSHAT and FNYEAQ (reference sequence). There are 14 residues in the CDR3.

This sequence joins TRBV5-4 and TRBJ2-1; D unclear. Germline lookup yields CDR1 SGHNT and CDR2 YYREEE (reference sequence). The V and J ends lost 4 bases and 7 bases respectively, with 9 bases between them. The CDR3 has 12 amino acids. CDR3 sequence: CASSTQLNEQFF. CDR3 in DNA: TGTGCCAGCAGCACCCAGTTGAATGAGCAGTTCTTC.

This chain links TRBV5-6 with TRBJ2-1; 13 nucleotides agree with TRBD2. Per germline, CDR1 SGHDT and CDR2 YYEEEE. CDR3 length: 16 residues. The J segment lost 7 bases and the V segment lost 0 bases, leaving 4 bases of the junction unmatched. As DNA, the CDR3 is TGTGCCAGCAGCTTGGAGCTACTAGCGGGAGGGAATGAGCAGTTCTTC. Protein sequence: CASSLELLAGGNEQFF.

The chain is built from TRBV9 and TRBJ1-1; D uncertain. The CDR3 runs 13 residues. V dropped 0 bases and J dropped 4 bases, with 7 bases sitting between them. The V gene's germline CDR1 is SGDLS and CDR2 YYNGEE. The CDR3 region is CASSVVMSTEAFF. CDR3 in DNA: TGTGCCAGCAGCGTAGTAATGAGCACTGAAGCTTTCTTT.

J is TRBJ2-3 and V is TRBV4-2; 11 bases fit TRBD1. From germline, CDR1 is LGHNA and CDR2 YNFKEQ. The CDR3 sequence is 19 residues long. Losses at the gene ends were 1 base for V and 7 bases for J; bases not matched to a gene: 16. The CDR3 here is CASSQAPLPTGTGGYTQYF. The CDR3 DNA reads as TGTGCCAGCAGCCAAGCCCCCTTACCGACCGGGACAGGGGGTTATACGCAGTATTTT.

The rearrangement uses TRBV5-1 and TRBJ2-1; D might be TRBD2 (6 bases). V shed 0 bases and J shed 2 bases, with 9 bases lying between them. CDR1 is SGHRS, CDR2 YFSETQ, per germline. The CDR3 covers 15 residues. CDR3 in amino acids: CASSLDSGTYNEQFF. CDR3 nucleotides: TGCGCCAGCAGCTTGGATAGCGGTACCTACAATGAGCAGTTCTTC.

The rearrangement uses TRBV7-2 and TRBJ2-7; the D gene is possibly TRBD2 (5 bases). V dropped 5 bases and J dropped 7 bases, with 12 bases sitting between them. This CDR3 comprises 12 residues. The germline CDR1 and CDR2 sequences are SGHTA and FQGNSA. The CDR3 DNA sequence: TGTGCCAGCAGCCGGCCCCCGGGGGAGCAGTACTTC. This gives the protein CASSRPPGEQYF.

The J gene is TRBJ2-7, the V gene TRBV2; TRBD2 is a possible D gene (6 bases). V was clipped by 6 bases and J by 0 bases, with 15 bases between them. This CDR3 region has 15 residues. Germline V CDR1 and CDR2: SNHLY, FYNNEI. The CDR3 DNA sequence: TGTGCCAGCAGGAAAGGGAGGATAAGCTCCTACGAGCAGTACTTC. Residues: CASRKGRISSYEQYF. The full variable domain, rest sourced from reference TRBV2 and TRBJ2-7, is EPEVTQTPSHQVTQMGQEVILRCVPISNHLYFYWYRQILGQKVEFLVSFYNNEISEKSEIFDDQFSVERPDGSNFTLKIRSTKLEDSAMYFCASRKGRISSYEQYFGPGTRLTVT.

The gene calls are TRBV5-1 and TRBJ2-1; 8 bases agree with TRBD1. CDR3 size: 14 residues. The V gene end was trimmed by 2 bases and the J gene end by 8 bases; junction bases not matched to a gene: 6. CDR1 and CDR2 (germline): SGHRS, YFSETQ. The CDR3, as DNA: TGCGCCAGCAGCTTTCGGACAGGGTTGGATGAGCAGTTCTTC. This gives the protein CASSFRTGLDEQFF. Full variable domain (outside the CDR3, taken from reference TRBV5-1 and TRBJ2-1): KAGVTQTPRYLIKTRGQQVTLSCSPISGHRSVSWYQQTPGQGLQFLFEYFSETQRNKGNFPGRFSGRQFSNSRSEMNVSTLELGDSALYLCASSFRTGLDEQFFGPGTRLTVL.

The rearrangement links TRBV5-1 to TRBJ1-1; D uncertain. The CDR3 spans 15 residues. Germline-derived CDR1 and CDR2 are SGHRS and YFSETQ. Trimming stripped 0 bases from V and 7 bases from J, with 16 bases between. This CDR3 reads CASSLVGEGSNEAFF. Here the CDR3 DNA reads TGCGCCAGCAGCTTGGTCGGGGAGGGTAGTAATGAAGCTTTCTTT.

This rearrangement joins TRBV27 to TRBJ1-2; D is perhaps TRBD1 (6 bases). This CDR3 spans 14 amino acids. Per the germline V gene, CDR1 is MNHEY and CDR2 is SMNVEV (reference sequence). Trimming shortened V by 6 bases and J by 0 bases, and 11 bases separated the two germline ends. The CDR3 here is CASRMTGANYGYTF. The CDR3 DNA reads TGTGCCAGCAGGATGACAGGAGCTAACTATGGCTACACCTTC.

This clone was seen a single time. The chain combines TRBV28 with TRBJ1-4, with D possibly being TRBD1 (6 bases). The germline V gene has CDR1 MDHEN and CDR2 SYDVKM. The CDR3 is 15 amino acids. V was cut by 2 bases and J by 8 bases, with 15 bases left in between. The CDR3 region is CASSLQGSLGEKLFF. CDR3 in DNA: TGTGCCAGCAGTTTACAGGGGTCGTTAGGCGAAAAACTGTTTTTT.

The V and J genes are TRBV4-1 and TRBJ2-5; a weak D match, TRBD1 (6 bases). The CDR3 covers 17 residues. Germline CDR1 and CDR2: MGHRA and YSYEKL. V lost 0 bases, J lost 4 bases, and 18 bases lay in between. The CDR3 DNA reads TGCGCCAGCAGCCAAGATGGGACACGCGCAGCCGGAGAGACCCAGTACTTC. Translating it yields CASSQDGTRAAGETQYF.

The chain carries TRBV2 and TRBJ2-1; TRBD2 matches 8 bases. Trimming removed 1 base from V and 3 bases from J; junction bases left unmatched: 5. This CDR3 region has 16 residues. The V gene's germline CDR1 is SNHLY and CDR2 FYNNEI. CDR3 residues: CASSEGAGGGYNEQFF. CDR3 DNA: TGTGCCAGCAGTGAAGGGGCGGGAGGAGGCTACAATGAGCAGTTCTTC.

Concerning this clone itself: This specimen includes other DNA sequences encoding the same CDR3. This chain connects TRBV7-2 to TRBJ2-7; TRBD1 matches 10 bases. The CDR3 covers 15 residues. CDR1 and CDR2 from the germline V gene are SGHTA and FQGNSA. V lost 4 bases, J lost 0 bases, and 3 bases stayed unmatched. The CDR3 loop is CASSSRTGGSYEQYF. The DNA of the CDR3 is TGTGCCAGCAGCTCACGGACAGGGGGCTCCTACGAGCAGTACTTC.

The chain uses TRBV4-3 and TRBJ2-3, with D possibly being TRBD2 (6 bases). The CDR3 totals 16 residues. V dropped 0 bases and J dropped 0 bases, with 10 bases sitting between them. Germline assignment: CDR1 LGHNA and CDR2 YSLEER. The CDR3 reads CASSQEDGGSTDTQYF. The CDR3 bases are TGCGCCAGCAGCCAAGAAGACGGAGGGAGCACAGATACGCAGTATTTT.

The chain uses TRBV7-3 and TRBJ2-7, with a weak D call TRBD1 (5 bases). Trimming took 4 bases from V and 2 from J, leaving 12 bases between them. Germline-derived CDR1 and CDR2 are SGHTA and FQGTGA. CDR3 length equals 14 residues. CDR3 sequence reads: CASSSRQITYEQYV. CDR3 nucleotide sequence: TGTGCCAGCAGCTCACGACAGATTACCTACGAGCAGTACGTC.

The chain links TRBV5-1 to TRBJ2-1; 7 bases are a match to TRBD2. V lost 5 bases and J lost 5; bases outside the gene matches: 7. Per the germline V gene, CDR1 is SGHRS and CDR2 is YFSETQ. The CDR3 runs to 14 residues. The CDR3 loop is CASSSAGSHNEQFF. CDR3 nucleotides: TGCGCCAGCAGTTCAGCGGGGTCTCACAATGAGCAGTTCTTC.

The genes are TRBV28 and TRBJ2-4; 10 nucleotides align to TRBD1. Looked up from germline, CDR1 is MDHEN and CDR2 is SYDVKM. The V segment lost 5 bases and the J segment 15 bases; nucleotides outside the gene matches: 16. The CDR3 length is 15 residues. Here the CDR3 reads CASSLSGTGDPGPYF. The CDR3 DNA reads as TGTGCCAGCAGTCTTTCCGGGACAGGGGATCCGGGGCCGTACTTC.

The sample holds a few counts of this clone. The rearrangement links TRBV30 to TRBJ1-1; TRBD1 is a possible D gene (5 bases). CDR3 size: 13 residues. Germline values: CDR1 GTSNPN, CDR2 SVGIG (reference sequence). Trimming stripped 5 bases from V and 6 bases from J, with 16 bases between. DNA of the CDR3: TGTGCCTGGGGCGCGGACCAGGGATCTGAAGCTTTCTTT. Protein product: CAWGADQGSEAFF.